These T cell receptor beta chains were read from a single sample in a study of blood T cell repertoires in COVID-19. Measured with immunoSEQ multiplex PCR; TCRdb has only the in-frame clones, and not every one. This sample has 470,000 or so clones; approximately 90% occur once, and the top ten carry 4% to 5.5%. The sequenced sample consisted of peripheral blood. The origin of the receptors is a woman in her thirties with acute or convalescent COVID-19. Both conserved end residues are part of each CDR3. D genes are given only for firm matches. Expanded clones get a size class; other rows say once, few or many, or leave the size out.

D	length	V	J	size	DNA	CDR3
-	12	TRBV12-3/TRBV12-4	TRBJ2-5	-	TGTGCCAGCAGTTCAGGGCTCGAGACCCAGTACTTC	CASSSGLETQYF
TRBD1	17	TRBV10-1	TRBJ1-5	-	TGCGCCAGCAGTGAGTCTTTCAGGGACAGGGCGGGACAGCCCCAGCATTTT	CASSESFRDRAGQPQHF
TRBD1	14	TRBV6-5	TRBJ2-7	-	TGTGCCAGCAGCCGCGACAGGGCCTCCTACGAGCAGTACTTC	CASSRDRASYEQYF
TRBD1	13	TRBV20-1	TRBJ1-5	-	TGCAGTGCTAGTAGGGACAGGAATCAGCCCCAGCATTTT	CSASRDRNQPQHF
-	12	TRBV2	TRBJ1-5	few	TGTGCCACGGGGGGAGGGAATCAGCCCCAGCATTTT	CATGGGNQPQHF
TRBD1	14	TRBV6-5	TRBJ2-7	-	TGTGCCAGCAAGGGGCAGGGGGACCTCTACGAGCAGTACTTC	CASKGQGDLYEQYF
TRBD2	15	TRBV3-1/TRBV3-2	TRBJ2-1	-	TGTGCCAGCAGCCAAGGGCCGGGGGGGCCCAATGAGCAGTTCTTC	CASSQGPGGPNEQFF
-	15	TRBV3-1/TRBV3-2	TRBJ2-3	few	TGTGCCAGCAGCCAAGATATAGGGGGGGTAGATACGCAGTATTTT	CASSQDIGGVDTQYF
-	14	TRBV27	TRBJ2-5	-	TGTGCCAGCGCCCCGCGGGGAGAGCAAGAGACCCAGTACTTC	CASAPRGEQETQYF
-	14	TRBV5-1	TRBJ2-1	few	TGCGCCAGCAAGATGGAGGGATCATGGAATGAGCAGTTCTTC	CASKMEGSWNEQFF
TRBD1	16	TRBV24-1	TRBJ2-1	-	TGTGCCACCAGTGAACCCGGACAGGGTTCCTACAATGAGCAGTTCTTC	CATSEPGQGSYNEQFF
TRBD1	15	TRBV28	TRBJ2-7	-	TGTGCCAGCAGTCGACCGTTACAGGGGGCATACGAGCAGTACTTC	CASSRPLQGAYEQYF
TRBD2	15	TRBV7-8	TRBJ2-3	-	TGTGCCAGCAGCTTCCGGACTAGCGTCACAGATACGCAGTATTTT	CASSFRTSVTDTQYF
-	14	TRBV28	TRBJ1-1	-	TGTGCCAGCAGTTTACGTCTCCTGAACACTGAAGCTTTCTTT	CASSLRLLNTEAFF
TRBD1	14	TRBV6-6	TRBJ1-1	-	TGTGCCAGCAGCCCCGGGACAGGGCTCACTGAAGCTTTCTTT	CASSPGTGLTEAFF
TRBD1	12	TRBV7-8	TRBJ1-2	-	TGTGCCAGCAGCTTAGCGGGGGACAGGGAAACCTTC	CASSLAGDRETF
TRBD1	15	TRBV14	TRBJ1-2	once	TGTGCCAGCAGCCAATCGGGACAGGGTGCGTGGGGCTACACCTTC	CASSQSGQGAWGYTF
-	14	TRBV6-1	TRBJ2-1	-	TGTGCCAGCAGTGAAGCGGGAGCCTACAATGAGCAGTTCTTC	CASSEAGAYNEQFF
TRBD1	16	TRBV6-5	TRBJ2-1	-	TGTGCCAGCAGTTGGACAGGGTCCAGCTCCTACAATGAGCAGTTCTTC	CASSWTGSSSYNEQFF
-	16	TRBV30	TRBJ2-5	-	-	CAWSLAGGLKILAQYF
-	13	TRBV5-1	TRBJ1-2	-	TGCGCCAGCAGCCCGGAGGGGTCCGGCGGCTACACCTTC	CASSPEGSGGYTF
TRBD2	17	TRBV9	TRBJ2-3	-	TGTGCCAGCAGCGTTGGGACTAGCGGGCGATCTCCAGATACGCAGTATTTT	CASSVGTSGRSPDTQYF
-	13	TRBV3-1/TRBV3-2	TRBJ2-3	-	TGTGCCAGCAGCCAATGGGGGGAAGATACGCAGTATTTT	CASSQWGEDTQYF
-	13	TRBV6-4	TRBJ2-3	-	TGTGCCAGCAGTGACGTAGGCACAGATACGCAGTATTTT	CASSDVGTDTQYF
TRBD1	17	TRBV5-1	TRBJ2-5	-	TGCGCCAGCAGCTTGGACCTTTCGGGACAGGGACAAGAGACCCAGTACTTC	CASSLDLSGQGQETQYF
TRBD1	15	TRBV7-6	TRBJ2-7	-	TGTGCCAGCAGCTTAGGGCCGGGACAGAATTACGAGCAGTACTTC	CASSLGPGQNYEQYF
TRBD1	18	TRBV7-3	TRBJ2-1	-	TGTGCCAGCAGCTTACTACCCCCCGGGACAGGGGGCGAGGATGAGCAGTTCTTC	CASSLLPPGTGGEDEQFF
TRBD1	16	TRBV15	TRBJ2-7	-	TGTGCCACCAGCAGGGCCTCGGACAGGGGATTCTACGAGCAGTACTTC	CATSRASDRGFYEQYF
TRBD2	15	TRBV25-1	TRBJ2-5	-	TGTGCCAGCAGCCCTCAGACTAGCGGTCAAGAGACCCAGTACTTC	CASSPQTSGQETQYF
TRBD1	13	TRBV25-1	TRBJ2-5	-	TGTGCCAGCAGTGGGACAGGGGCGGAGACCCAGTACTTC	CASSGTGAETQYF
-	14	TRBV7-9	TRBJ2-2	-	TGTGCCAGCAGCTTAGACGGGGTGACCGGGGAGCTGTTTTTT	CASSLDGVTGELFF
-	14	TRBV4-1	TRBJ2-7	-	TGCGCCAGCAGCCAGGCAGGGGCTGCCTACGAGCAGTACTTC	CASSQAGAAYEQYF
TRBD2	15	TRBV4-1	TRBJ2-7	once	TGCGCCAGCAGCCGGGGACTAGCGGGGTTGTACGAGCAGTACTTC	CASSRGLAGLYEQYF
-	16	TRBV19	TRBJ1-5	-	TGTGCCAGTAGTATAGATCAGGGATACGGAAATCAGCCCCAGCATTTT	CASSIDQGYGNQPQHF
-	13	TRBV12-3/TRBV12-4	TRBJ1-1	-	TGTGCCAGCAGTTTGCGGGGTAGGGCTGAAGCTTTCTTT	CASSLRGRAEAFF
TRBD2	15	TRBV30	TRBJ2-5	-	TGTGCCTGGAGTGTACGGTCCGGGGAGGGGGAGACCCAGTACTTC	CAWSVRSGEGETQYF
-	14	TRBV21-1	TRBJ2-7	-	TGTGCCAGCAGCTTTCGGGGACTGAGGGCTTCCGCGTACTTC	CASSFRGLRASAYF
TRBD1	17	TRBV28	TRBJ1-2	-	TGTGCCAGCAGTCCCACAACGGAAAGGGGGCTTGTCTATGGCTACACCTTC	CASSPTTERGLVYGYTF
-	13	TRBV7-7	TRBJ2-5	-	TGTGCCAGCAGCCCCAACAGGGTGGAGACCCAGTACTTC	CASSPNRVETQYF
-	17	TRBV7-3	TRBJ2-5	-	TGTGCCAGCAGCAAACAGGGCTATCCTCCCCATCAAGAGACCCAGTACTTC	CASSKQGYPPHQETQYF
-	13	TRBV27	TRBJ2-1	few	TGTGCCAGCAGTTCTCGTTTATACAATGAGCAGTTCTTC	CASSSRLYNEQFF
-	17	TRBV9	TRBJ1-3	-	TGTGCCAGCAGCGTAGAACCGACTCCGGCCTCTGGAAACACCATATATTTT	CASSVEPTPASGNTIYF
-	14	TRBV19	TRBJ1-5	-	TGTGCCAGTAGTACGACAGGTCTAAATCAGCCCCAGCATTTT	CASSTTGLNQPQHF
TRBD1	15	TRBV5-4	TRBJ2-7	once	TGTGCCAGCAGCGCTCGCCGGGACAGGGGTTCCGAGCAGTACTTC	CASSARRDRGSEQYF
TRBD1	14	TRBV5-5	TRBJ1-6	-	TGTGCCAGCAGCCTAGGGACAGGCAATTCACCCCCCCACTTT	CASSLGTGNSPPHF
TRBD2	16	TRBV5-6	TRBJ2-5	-	TGTGCCAGCAGCCGTCGGACTAGCGGGGGGCAGGAGACCCAGTACTTC	CASSRRTSGGQETQYF